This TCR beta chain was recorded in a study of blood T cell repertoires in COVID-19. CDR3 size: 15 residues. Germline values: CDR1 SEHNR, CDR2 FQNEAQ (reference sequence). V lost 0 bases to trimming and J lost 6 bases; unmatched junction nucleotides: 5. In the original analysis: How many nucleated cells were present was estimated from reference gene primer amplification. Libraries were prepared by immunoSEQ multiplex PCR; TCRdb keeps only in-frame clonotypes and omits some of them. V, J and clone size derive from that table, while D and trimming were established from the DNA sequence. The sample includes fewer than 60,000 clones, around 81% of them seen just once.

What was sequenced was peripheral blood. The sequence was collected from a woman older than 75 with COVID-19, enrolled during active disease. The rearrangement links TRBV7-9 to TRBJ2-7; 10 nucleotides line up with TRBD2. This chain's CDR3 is CASSLASGRLSEQYF. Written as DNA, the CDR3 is TGTGCCAGCAGCTTAGCTAGCGGGAGGCTCTCCGAGCAGTACTTC.